This entry features one TCR beta chain sequence. This clone's antigen is unknown. Base-call qualities are not available, and no considerably larger clone is one nucleotide away. This sample is part of a study of T cell responses to AZD1222 COVID-19 vaccine (dated by TCRdb to the early 2020s). Study-level background: AZD1222 recipients given second doses at about 4 weeks or at about 12 weeks were pooled, since spike-specific TCR depth and breadth were not found to differ between the two schedules. A total of about 230 trial participants underwent TCR sequencing, of whom 207 received two doses of AZD1222 and about 25 received two doses of the MenACWY control vaccine. Trial participants were enrolled into age subgroups of 18-55, 56-69 and 70-plus years, which contained roughly 150, 30 and 60 TCR-sequenced participants, respectively. The paper as a whole reports these results and caveats: Conclusions about previously exposed vaccinees are limited, since just five or six AZD1222 recipients were seropositive for SARS-CoV-2 at baseline. Because no day 14 peak-response samples were available, the repertoires could be characterized only after the peak T cell response. After two AZD1222 doses, spike-specific TCR breadth and depth were significantly higher than at day 0 and than in MenACWY recipients. CD4 TCRs associated with the vaccine covered the entire spike protein, and the dominant responses were in regions 160-218 and 743-854. Most participants were white British and females outnumbered males, and the authors suggested that clonal diversity may have been underestimated. The 56-69-year group was small, and its depth increase did not reach significance, likely because of low power. Nearly half of unique spike-specific TCRs reportedly recognized epitopes outside regions mutated in the B.1.351 and B.1.1.7 variants.

The CDR1 and CDR2 encoded by the germline V gene (reference sequence) are LGHDT and YNNKEL. From its cysteine to its phenylalanine, the CDR3 spans 13 amino acids. The CDR3 DNA has 39 bases and is translated from base 1. V is clipped by 4 bases and J by 7 bases, and the sequence between their germline boundaries is 10 bases long. The CDR3 regions of human TCRbeta chains were analyzed by immunosequencing. On the authors' methods: Repertoire TCRs were matched against a reference library of SARS-CoV-2-specific TCRs generated with the MIRA antigen-specificity platform. Breadth meant the fraction of unique TCRs that were SARS-CoV-2-associated, whereas depth meant the fraction of total T cells that were SARS-CoV-2-associated. Using the MIRA data, every spike-specific TCR was mapped to the spike region that the TCR reacted to and assigned to either a CD4 or a CD8 class. Log10-transformed breadth and depth values were compared by one-way ANOVA with Sidak's multiple comparisons tests. Entries here come from immuneACCESS through TCRdb and include only in-frame sequences with V and J called. Some clones fail to appear in such tables; in the studies checked, an unresolved V gene covers under half of the shortfall, and the cause of the remainder is unknown. V and J calls plus clone size are reproduced from that table; the DNA served to infer D and trimming. The sample table records about 100,000 clones; roughly 90% of these occur just once. Clones ranked in the top ten supply about 1.2% of the sample.

The sample's time point label, decoded: baseline before first vaccination. The vaccinee samples were drawn from two UK trials, COV001 and COV002, one of which was a single-blind randomized controlled phase 2/3 trial testing AZD1222 (ChAdOx1 nCoV-19) in healthy adults. For TCRbeta chain sequencing, PBMC samples from trial participants were taken at day 0 and at day 28 after the second dose. Sequenced here: peripheral blood, sampled on day 0 of AZD1222 vaccination. The rearranged segments are TRBV3-1 (or the pseudogene TRBV3-2) and TRBJ2-2, and TRBD1 may be the D gene, going by 5 matching bases. The receptor's source is an adult in good health. The DNA is as follows: TGTGCCAGCAGCCGTGGACAAAACGGGGAGCTGTTTTTT. This is translated as CASSRGQNGELFF.